This TCR beta chain is from a study of cytomegalovirus exposure and HLA in healthy donors. This CDR3 region has 11 residues. The V and J ends lost 3 bases and 2 bases respectively, with 5 bases between them. Germline V gene lookup returns CDR1 DFQATT and CDR2 SNEGSKA (reference sequence). PCR primers comprised 60 Vbeta and 13 Jbeta primers. The table came from immunoSEQ multiplex PCR; TCRdb's copy has only in-frame clones and leaves some out. The repertoire holds roughly 150,000 clones, roughly 80% seen once, with approximately 1.5% in the top ten. The TCR comes from a male donor in good health and CMV-seronegative. This chain links TRBV20-1 with TRBJ2-7, with unresolved D. The specimen sequenced was PBMCs. CDR3 sequence reads: CSASSPYEQYF. The CDR3 DNA sequence: TGCAGTGCTAGTAGCCCCTACGAGCAGTACTTC.